This T cell receptor (beta chain) emerged from a study of shared clonotypes between healthy human individuals. Whole-study results and caveats: The sampled material consisted only of blood, and tissue repertoires are likely to differ.

Points on this clone: The antigen remains unidentified.

Sequenced by immunoSEQ multiplex PCR; TCRdb stores in-frame clones only, minus some. The sample includes about 480,000 clones, 79% of them seen just once. Donors had no recently reported acute infections or vaccinations and were HIV-negative. The V gene's germline CDR1 is MNHEY and CDR2 SMNVEV (reference sequence). Trimming took off 9 bases at V and 0 bases at J, with 9 bases between the two ends. This CDR3 spans 14 amino acids. This sequence joins TRBV27 and TRBJ2-6; unclear D gene. This clonotype was obtained from a middle-aged woman in good health. Some clones in this sample may be carry-over from other donors' samples. Sequencing was performed on PBMCs. CDR3 sequence (DNA): TGTGCCAGAAAGAAAGACTCTGGGGCCAACGTCCTGACTTTC. This sequence encodes CARKKDSGANVLTF.